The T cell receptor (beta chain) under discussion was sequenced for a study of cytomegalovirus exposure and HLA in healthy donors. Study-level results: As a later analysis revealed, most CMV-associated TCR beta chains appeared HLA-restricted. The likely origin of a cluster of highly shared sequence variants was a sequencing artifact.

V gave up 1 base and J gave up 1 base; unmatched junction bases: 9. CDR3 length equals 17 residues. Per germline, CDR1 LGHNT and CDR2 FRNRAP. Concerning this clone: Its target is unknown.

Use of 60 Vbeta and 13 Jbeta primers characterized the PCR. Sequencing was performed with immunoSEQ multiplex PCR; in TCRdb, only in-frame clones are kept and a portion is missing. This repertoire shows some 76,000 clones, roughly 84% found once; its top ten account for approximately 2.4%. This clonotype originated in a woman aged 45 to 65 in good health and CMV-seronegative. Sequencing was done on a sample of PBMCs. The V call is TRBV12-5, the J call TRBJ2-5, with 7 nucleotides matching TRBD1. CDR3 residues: CASGLAIDRDLQETQYF. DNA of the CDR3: TGTGCTAGTGGTTTGGCCATTGACAGGGACCTCCAAGAGACCCAGTACTTC. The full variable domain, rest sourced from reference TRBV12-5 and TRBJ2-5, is DARVTQTPRHKVTEMGQEVTMRCQPILGHNTVFWYRQTMMQGLELLAYFRNRAPLDDSGMPKDRFSAEMPDATLATLKIQPSEPRDSAVYFCASGLAIDRDLQETQYFGPGTRLLVL.